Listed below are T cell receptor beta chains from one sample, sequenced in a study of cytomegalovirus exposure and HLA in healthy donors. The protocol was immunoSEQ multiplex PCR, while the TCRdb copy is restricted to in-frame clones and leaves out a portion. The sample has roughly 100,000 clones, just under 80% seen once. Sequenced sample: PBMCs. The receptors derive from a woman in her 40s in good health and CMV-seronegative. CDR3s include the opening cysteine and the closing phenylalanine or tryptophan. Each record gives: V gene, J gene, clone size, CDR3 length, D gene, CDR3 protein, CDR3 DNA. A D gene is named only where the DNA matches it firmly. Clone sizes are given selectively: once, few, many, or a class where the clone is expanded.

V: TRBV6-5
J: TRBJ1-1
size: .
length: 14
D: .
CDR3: CASSPLHVNTEAFF
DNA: TGTGCCAGCAGTCCCTTACACGTGAACACTGAAGCTTTCTTT

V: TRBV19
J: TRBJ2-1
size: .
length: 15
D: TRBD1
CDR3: CASSPDRAAYNEQFF
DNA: TGTGCCAGTAGCCCGGACAGGGCTGCCTACAATGAGCAGTTCTTC

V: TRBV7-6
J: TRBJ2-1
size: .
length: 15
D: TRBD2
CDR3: CASSQTSGRLNEQFF
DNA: TGTGCCAGCAGCCAGACTAGCGGGAGACTCAATGAGCAGTTCTTC

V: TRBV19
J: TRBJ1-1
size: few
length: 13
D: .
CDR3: CASRRTHLTEAFF
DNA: TGTGCCAGTAGGCGGACACACCTCACTGAAGCTTTCTTT

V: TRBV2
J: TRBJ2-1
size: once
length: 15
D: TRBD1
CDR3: CASSETRTGGNEQFF
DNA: TGTGCCAGCAGTGAAACGAGGACAGGTGGAAATGAGCAGTTCTTC

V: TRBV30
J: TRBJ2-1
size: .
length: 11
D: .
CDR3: CAWSNGARLFF
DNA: TGTGCCTGGAGTAATGGGGCGCGTCTGTTCTTC

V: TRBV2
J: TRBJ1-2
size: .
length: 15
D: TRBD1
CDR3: CASTPPGDRLRGYTF
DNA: TGTGCCAGCACTCCTCCGGGGGACAGGCTTCGTGGCTACACCTTC

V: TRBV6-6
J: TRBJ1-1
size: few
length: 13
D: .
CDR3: CASTEGVNTEAFF
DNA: TGTGCCAGCACCGAAGGGGTGAACACTGAAGCTTTCTTT

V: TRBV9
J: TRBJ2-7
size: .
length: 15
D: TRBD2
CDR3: CASSVGGSGSQEQYF
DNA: TGTGCCAGCAGCGTAGGAGGTAGCGGGAGTCAAGAGCAGTACTTC

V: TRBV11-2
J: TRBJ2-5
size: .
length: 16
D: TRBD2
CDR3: CASSSRAGALGETQYF
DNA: TGTGCCAGCAGCTCGAGGGCGGGAGCTCTCGGAGAGACCCAGTACTTC

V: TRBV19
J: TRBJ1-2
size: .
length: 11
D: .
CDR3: CASSIIDGYTF
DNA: TGTGCCAGTAGTATTATCGATGGCTACACCTTC